Sequencing of this T cell receptor (beta chain) was carried out in a study of molecular identifiers for immune sequencing clone quantification. The CDR3 has 15 residues. Germline V gene data show CDR1 as MNHNY and CDR2 as SVGAGI (reference sequence). V shed 6 bases, J shed 8 bases, and the junction held 9 bases outside the gene matches. Whole-study findings and limits: Spiked Jurkat TCR RNA equivalent to one cell reportedly surfaced among roughly 910,000 naive cells. Sharing of a barcode by identical TCR molecules could cause highly expanded clone sizes to be underestimated.

Isolation of naive CD8 T cells was achieved by sorting on a CD8+CD4-CCR7+CD45RA+ phenotype. About this clonotype itself: Its antigen is unknown.

TCR libraries were built in bulk with a published protocol and specific TCR primers. TCRdb analysed the PCR reads with MiXCR anew, one entry per CDR3 protein. The sample carries hundreds of thousands of distinct CDR3 sequences, approximately 20% recorded once. The source is a human donor in good health. Some libraries in this study had Jurkat cell RNA spiked in. The sequenced material came from naive CD8+ T cells from blood, with Jurkat cell RNA spiked in. Subset: FACS-sorted CD8+CD4-CCR7+CD45RA+ naive T cells. The V gene is TRBV6-6, the J gene TRBJ2-1, with TRBD2 matching 11 bases. This CDR3 is CASSRLAGGGDEQFF. CDR3 in DNA: TGTGCCAGCAGCAGATTAGCGGGAGGGGGGGATGAGCAGTTCTTC.